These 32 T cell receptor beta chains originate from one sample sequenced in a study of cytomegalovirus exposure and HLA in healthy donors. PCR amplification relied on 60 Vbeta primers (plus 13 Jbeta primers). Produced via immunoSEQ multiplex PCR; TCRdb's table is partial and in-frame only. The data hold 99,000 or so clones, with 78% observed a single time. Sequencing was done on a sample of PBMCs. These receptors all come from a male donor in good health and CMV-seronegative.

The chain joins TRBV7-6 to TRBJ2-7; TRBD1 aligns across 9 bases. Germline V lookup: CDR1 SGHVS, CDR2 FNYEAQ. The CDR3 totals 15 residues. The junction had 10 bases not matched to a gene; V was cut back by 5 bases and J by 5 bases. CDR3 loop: CASSHPDGTGNEQYF. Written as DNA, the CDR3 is TGTGCCAGCAGCCATCCTGACGGGACAGGGAACGAGCAGTACTTC.

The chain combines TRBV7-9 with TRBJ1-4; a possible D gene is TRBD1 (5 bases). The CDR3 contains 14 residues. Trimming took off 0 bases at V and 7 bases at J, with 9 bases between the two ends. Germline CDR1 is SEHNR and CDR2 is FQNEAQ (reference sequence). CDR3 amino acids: CASSLARDGEKLFF. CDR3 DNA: TGTGCCAGCAGCTTAGCGCGGGACGGTGAAAAACTGTTTTTT. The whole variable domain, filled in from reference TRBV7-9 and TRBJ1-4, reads DTGVSQNPRHKITKRGQNVTFRCDPISEHNRLYWYRQTLGQGPEFLTYFQNEAQLEKSRLLSDRFSAERPKGSFSTLEIQRTEQGDSAMYLCASSLARDGEKLFFGSGTQLSVL.

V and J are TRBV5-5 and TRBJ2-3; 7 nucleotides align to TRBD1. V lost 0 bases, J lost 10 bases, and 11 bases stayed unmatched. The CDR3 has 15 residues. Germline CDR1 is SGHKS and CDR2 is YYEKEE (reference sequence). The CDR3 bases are TGTGCCAGCAGCTTGGTTTCAGGGGGTGGGGTATCGCAGTATTTT. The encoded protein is CASSLVSGGGVSQYF.

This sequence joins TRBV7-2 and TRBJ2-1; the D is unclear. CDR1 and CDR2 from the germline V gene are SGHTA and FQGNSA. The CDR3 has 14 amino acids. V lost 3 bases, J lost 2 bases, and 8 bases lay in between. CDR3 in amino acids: CASSLRVPYNEQFF. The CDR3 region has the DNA TGTGCCAGCAGCTTGCGAGTCCCCTACAATGAGCAGTTCTTC.

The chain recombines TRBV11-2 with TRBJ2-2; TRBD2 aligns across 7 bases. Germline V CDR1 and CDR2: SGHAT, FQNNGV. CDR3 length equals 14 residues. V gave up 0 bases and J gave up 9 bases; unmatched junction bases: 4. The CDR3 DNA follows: TGTGCCAGCAGCTTAGATTTCGGGGGGAGGGAGCTGTTTTTT. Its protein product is CASSLDFGGRELFF.

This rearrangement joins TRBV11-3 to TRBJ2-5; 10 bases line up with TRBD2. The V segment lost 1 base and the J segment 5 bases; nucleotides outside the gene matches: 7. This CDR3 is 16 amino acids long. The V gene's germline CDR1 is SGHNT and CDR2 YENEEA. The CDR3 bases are TGTGCCAGCAGCTTAGCGGCGAGCGGGAGGGGGGAGACCCAGTACTTC. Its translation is CASSLAASGRGETQYF.

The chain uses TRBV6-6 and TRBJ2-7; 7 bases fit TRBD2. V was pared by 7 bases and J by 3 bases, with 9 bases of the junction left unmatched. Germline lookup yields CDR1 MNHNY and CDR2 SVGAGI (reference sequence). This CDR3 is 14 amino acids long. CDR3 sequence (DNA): TGTGCCAGCATAGGCGGGGCTAGCGGCTACGAGCAGTACTTC. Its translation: CASIGGASGYEQYF.

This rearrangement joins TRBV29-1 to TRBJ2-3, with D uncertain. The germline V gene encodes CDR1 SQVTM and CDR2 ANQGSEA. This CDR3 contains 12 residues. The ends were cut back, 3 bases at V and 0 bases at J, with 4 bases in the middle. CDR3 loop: CSVDPSTDTQYF. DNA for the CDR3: TGCAGCGTTGACCCTAGCACAGATACGCAGTATTTT.

The CDR3 protein is CASSRSSGLAGVTYEQYF. CDR3 bases: TGTGCCAGCAGCCGATCCTCGGGACTAGCGGGAGTTACCTACGAGCAGTACTTC. V gene TRBV7-2 combines with J gene TRBJ2-7; 14 bases align to TRBD2. The CDR3 sequence is 18 residues long. The V and J ends lost 5 bases and 2 bases, in that order; junction bases with no gene match: 11. Germline V gene lookup returns CDR1 SGHTA and CDR2 FQGNSA.

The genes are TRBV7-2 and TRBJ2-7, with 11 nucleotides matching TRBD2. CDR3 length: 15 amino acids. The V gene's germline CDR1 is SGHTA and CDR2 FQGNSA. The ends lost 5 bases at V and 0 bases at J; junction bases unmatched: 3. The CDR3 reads CASSKLAGDSYEQYF. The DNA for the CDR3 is TGTGCCAGCAGCAAACTAGCGGGAGACTCCTACGAGCAGTACTTC.

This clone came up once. This CDR3 reads CASSITGGGSSYEQYF. CDR3 in DNA: TGTGCCAGTAGTATTACGGGCGGGGGCAGCTCCTACGAGCAGTACTTC. V gene TRBV19 combines with J gene TRBJ2-7, with D possibly being TRBD2 (7 bases). V lost 3 bases and J 0 bases, leaving 15 bases between the germline ends. Germline CDR1 is LNHDA and CDR2 is SQIVND (reference sequence). This CDR3 region has 16 residues.

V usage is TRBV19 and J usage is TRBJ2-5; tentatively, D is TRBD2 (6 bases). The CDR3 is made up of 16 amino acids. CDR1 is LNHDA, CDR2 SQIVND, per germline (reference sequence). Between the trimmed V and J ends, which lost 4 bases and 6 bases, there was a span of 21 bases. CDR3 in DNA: TGTGCCAGTAGTACTCAGGCTCGACTAGGGGCGCAGACCCAGTACTTC. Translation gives CASSTQARLGAQTQYF.

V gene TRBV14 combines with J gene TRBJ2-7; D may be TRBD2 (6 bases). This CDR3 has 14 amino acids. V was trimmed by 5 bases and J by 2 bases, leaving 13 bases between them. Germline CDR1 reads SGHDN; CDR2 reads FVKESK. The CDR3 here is CASSSGTGTYEQYF. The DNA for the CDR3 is TGTGCCAGCAGCTCCGGGACTGGAACCTACGAGCAGTACTTC.

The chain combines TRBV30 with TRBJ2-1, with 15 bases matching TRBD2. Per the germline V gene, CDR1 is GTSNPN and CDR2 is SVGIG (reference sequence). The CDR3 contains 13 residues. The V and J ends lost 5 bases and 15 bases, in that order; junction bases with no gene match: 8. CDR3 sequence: CAWGGLAGGPRFF. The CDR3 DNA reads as TGTGCCTGGGGGGGACTAGCGGGAGGCCCCCGGTTCTTC.

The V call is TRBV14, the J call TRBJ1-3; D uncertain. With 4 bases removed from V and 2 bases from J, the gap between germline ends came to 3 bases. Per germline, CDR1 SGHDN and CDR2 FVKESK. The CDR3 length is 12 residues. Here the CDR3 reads CASSPTGNTIYF. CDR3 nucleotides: TGTGCCAGCAGCCCAACTGGAAACACCATATATTTT.

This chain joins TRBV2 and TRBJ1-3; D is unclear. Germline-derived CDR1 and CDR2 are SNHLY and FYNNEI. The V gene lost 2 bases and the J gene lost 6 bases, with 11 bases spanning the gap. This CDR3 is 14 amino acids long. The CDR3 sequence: CASSELGRENTIYF. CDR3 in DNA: TGTGCCAGCAGTGAATTAGGTCGGGAAAACACCATATATTTT.

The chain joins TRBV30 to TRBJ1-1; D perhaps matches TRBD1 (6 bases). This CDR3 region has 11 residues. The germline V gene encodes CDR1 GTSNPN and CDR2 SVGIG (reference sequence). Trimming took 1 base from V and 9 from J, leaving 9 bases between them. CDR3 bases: TGTGCCTGGAGTGGCGGGGGGCAAGCTTTCTTT. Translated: CAWSGGGQAFF.

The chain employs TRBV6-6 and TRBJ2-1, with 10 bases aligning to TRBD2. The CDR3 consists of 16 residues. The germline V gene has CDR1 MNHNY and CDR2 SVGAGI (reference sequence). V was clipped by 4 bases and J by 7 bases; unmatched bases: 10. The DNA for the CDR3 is TGTGCCAGCAGTTCCTACCTAGCGGGAGTAGGAAATGAGCAGTTCTTC. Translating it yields CASSSYLAGVGNEQFF.

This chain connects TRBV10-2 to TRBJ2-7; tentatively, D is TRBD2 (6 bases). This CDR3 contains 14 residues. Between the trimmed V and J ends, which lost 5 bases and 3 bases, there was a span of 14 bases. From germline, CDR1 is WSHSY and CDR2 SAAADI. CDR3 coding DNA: TGCGCCAGCAGTTACGGCCCCGGGGGCTACGAGCAGTACTTC. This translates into CASSYGPGGYEQYF.

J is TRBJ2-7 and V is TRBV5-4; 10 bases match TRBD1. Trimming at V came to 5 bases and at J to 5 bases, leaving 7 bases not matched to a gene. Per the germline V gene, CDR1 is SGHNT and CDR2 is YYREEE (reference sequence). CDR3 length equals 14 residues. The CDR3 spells CASSQDRGYDEQYF. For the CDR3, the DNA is TGTGCCAGCAGTCAGGACAGGGGGTACGACGAGCAGTACTTC. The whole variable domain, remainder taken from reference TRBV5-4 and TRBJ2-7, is ETGVTQSPTHLIKTRGQQVTLRCSSQSGHNTVSWYQQALGQGPQFIFQYYREEENGRGNFPPRFSGLQFPNYSSELNVNALELDDSALYLCASSQDRGYDEQYFGPGTRLTVT.

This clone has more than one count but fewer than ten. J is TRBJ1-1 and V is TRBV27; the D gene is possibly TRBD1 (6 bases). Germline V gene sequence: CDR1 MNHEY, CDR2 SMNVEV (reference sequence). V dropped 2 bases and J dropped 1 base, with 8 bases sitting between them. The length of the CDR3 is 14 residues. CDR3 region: CASSLRGGNTEAFF. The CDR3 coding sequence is TGTGCCAGCAGTTTAAGAGGGGGGAACACTGAAGCTTTCTTT.

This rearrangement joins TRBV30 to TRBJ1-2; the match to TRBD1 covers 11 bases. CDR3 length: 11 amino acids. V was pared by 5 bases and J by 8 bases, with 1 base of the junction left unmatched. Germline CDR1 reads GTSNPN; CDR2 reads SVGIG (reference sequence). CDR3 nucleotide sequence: TGTGCCTGGTGGGACAGGGGGGGCTACACCTTC. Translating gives CAWWDRGGYTF.

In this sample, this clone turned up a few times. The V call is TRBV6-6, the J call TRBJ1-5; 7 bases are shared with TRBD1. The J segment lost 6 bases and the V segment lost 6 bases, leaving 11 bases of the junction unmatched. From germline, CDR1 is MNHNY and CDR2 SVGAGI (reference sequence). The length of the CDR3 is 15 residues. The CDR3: CASSRLLGGPQPQHF. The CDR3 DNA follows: TGTGCCAGCAGCCGTCTACTAGGGGGCCCTCAGCCCCAGCATTTT.

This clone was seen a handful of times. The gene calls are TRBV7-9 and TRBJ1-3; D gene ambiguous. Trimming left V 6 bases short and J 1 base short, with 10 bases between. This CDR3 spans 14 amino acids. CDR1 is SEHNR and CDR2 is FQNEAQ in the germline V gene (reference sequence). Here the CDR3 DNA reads TGTGCCAGCAGGAGCGCGAGGTCTGGAAACACCATATATTTT. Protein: CASRSARSGNTIYF.

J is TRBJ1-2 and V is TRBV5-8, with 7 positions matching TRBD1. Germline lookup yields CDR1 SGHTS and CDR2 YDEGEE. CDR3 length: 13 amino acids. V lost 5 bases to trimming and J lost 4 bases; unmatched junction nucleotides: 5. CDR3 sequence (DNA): TGTGCCAGCAGAGGACAGGCCACCTATGGCTACACCTTC. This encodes CASRGQATYGYTF.

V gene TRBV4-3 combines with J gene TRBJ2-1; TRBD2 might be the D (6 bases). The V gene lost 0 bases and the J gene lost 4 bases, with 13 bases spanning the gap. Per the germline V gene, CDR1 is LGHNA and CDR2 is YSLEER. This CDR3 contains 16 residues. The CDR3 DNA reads TGCGCCAGCAGCCAAGATCAGGGCGGGACGTACAATGAGCAGTTCTTC. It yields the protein CASSQDQGGTYNEQFF.

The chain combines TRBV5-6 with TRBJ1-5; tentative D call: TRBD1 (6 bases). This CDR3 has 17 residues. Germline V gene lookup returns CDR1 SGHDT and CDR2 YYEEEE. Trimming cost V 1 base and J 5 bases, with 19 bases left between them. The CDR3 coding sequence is TGTGCCAGCAGCTTGCTAACGGACAGTGTCGACGATCAGCCCCAGCATTTT. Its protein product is CASSLLTDSVDDQPQHF.

CDR3 sequence: CASSLVGLAGYNEQFF. As DNA, the CDR3 is TGTGCCAGCAGCTTAGTAGGACTAGCGGGTTACAATGAGCAGTTCTTC. This chain connects TRBV7-2 to TRBJ2-1, with 11 bases aligning to TRBD2. Germline lookup yields CDR1 SGHTA and CDR2 FQGNSA. CDR3 length: 16 residues. The V and J ends lost 1 base and 4 bases, in that order; junction bases with no gene match: 3.

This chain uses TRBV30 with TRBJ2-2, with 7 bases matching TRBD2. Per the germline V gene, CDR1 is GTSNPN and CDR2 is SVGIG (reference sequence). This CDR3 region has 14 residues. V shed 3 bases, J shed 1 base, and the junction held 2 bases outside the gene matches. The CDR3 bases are TGTGCCTGGAGGGGAGGGGTGAACACCGGGGAGCTGTTTTTT. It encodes CAWRGGVNTGELFF.

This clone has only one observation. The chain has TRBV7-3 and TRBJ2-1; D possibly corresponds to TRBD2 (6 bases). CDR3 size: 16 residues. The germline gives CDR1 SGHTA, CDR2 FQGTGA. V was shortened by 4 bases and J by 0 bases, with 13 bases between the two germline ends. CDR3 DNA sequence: TGTGCCAGCAGCTCCGGCGGGGTGAGCTCCTACAATGAGCAGTTCTTC. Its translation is CASSSGGVSSYNEQFF.

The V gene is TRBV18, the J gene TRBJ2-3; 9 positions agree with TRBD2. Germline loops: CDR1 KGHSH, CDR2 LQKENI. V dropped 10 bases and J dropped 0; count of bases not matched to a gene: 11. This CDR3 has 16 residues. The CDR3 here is CANVRGTSRSTDTQYF. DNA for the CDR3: TGTGCCAACGTACGCGGGACTAGCAGAAGCACAGATACGCAGTATTTT.

This CDR3 is CASSQDLGGGSYGTQYF. The CDR3 DNA sequence: TGTGCCAGCAGCCAAGATCTCGGCGGGGGGTCGTACGGGACCCAGTACTTC. The gene calls are TRBV4-2 and TRBJ2-5; 8 bases match TRBD2. The germline V gene encodes CDR1 LGHNA and CDR2 YNFKEQ. J gave up 7 bases and V 0 bases, and 13 bases lay outside the gene matches. This CDR3 is 17 amino acids long.